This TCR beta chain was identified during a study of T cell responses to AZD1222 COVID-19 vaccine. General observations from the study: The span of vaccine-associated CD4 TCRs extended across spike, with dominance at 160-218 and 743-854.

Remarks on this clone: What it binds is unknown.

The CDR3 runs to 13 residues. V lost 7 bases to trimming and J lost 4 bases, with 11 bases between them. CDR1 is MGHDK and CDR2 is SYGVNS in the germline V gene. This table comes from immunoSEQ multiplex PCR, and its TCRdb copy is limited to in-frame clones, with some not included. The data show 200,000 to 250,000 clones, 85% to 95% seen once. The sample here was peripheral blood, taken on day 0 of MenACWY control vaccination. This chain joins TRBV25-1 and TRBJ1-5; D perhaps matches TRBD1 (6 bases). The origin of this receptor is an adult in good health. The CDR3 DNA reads TGTGCCAGCAAGGGGACATCGAATCAGCCCCAGCATTTT. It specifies CASKGTSNQPQHF.